What follows is one TCR beta chain and its context. The method was immunoSEQ multiplex PCR; TCRdb's version includes in-frame clones alone and lacks a portion of them. The sample contains 45,000 to 50,000 clones, around 87% of which appear only once. This sample was included in a study of OX40 agonist ivuxolimab in advanced cancers. Study-level background: Dose-escalation patients were diagnosed with hepatocellular carcinoma, melanoma, renal cell cancer or head and neck cancer.

Enrollment shut out patients with autoimmune disease history or systemic immunosuppression. Trimming cost V 5 bases and J 0 bases, with 5 bases left between them. The CDR3 covers 12 residues. In germline, CDR1 is SGHTA, CDR2 FQGTGA. This chain joins TRBV7-3 and TRBJ2-7, with D hard to call. The input for sequencing was CD4+ or CD8+ T cells sorted from blood, taken in a trial of the OX40 agonist ivuxolimab. This clonotype originated in an adult with an advanced solid tumor such as melanoma, head and neck, liver or kidney cancer. CDR3 coding DNA: TGTGCCAGCAGCCCTGGCTCCTACGAGCAGTACTTC. Its translation is CASSPGSYEQYF.